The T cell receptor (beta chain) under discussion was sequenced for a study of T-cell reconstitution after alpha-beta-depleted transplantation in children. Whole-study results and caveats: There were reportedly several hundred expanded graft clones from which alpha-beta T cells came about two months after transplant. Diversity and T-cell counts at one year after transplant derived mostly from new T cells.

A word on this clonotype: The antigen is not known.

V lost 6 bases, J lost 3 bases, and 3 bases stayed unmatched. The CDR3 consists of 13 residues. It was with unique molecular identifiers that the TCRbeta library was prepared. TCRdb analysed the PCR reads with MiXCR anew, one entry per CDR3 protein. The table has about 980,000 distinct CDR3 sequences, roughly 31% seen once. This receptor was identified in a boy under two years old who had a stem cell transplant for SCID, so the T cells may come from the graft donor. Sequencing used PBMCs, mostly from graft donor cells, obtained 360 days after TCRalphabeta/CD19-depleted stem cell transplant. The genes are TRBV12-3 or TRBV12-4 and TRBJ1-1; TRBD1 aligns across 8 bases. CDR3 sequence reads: CASRDREDTEAFF. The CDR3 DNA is TGTGCCAGCAGGGACAGGGAAGACACTGAAGCTTTCTTT.